The 17 T cell receptor beta chains in this list originate from one sample, sequenced in a study of T cell changes during pregnancy in multiple sclerosis. Generated by immunoSEQ multiplex PCR, the TCRdb table keeps only in-frame clones and is missing some. This repertoire shows 40,000 to 45,000 clones, roughly nine tenths found once; its top ten account for approximately 0.64%. Sequenced here: CD4+ T cells from peripheral blood mononuclear cells, sampled in the first trimester of pregnancy. The receptor source for this set is a female donor with multiple sclerosis, enrolled in a pregnancy study.

This sequence joins TRBV2 and TRBJ1-2; the D gene is possibly TRBD1 (6 bases). The CDR3 runs 13 residues. The V and J ends lost 6 bases and 12 bases respectively, with 20 bases between them. CDR1 is SNHLY and CDR2 is FYNNEI in the germline V gene. The CDR3 coding sequence is TGTGCCAGCAGGGGGACACCTATGGCGATTGACACCTTC. Encoded protein: CASRGTPMAIDTF.

This clone was recorded only once. This chain connects TRBV5-6 to TRBJ1-5; D gene unclear. The CDR3 loop spans 14 amino acids. Germline CDR1 is SGHDT and CDR2 is YYEEEE. Deletions cut 4 bases from V and 1 base from J, with 9 bases between. This chain's CDR3 is CASSAVWSNQPQHF. CDR3 sequence (DNA): TGTGCCAGCAGCGCAGTATGGAGCAATCAGCCCCAGCATTTT.

The chain carries TRBV29-1 and TRBJ2-7; D might be TRBD2 (6 bases). The CDR3 covers 17 residues. The V end lost 2 bases, the J end lost 1 base, and 21 bases lay between the germline ends. Germline V gives CDR1 SQVTM, CDR2 ANQGSEA. The CDR3 reads CSVELRSARDLSYEQYF. CDR3 sequence (DNA): TGCAGCGTTGAACTACGTTCCGCGCGGGACTTATCCTACGAGCAGTACTTC.

The V gene is TRBV5-5, the J gene TRBJ2-7; 8 nucleotides agree with TRBD1. J lost 2 bases, V lost 4 bases, and 11 bases had no gene match. The length of the CDR3 is 16 residues. Germline lookup yields CDR1 SGHKS and CDR2 YYEKEE (reference sequence). CDR3 DNA sequence: TGTGCCAGCAGCCCTAGGATCGGGACAGGCACCTACGAGCAGTACTTC. It yields the protein CASSPRIGTGTYEQYF.

The chain recombines TRBV2 with TRBJ1-4, with 7 bases identical to TRBD1. Germline CDR1 is SNHLY and CDR2 is FYNNEI. The CDR3 is made up of 13 amino acids. V shed 10 bases and J 4 bases; nucleotides not matched to a gene: 6. The CDR3 protein is CATGQAINEKLFF. CDR3 coding DNA: TGTGCCACCGGACAGGCGATTAATGAAAAACTGTTTTTT.

The chain is built from TRBV1 and TRBJ2-7; the D call in the table, TRBD1, was not verified against the DNA. TRBV1 is classified as a pseudogene. The CDR3 consists of 16 residues. The CDR3, as DNA: TGCACCAGCAGCCAGAACAGGGGCGCGGGCGCCTACGAGCAGTACTTC. Residues: CTSSQNRGAGAYEQYF.

The sample holds a few counts of this clone. This chain joins TRBV7-2 and TRBJ1-2, with D unresolved. The CDR3 has 13 amino acids. The germline CDR1 and CDR2 sequences are SGHTA and FQGNSA. Trimming took 5 bases from V and 5 from J, leaving 12 bases between them. The CDR3 nucleotides read TGTGCCAGCAGCCTACCCCGGGGTTATGGCTACACCTTC. Its protein product is CASSLPRGYGYTF.

DNA for the CDR3: TGTGCCAGCTCTCCCCGGAGGGCGGCAGGTGAAAAACTGTTTTTT. Translation: CASSPRRAAGEKLFF. This chain connects TRBV18 to TRBJ1-4; D remains ambiguous. Germline V gives CDR1 KGHSH, CDR2 LQKENI. This CDR3 is 15 amino acids long. With 6 bases removed from V and 7 bases from J, the gap between germline ends came to 18 bases.

V is TRBV5-1 and J is TRBJ2-1; 9 bases fit TRBD2. The CDR3 has 14 amino acids. V was clipped by 3 bases and J by 9 bases; unmatched bases: 7. CDR1 SGHRS and CDR2 YFSETQ come from the germline V gene. Here the CDR3 reads CASSYGTSSSEQFF. The CDR3 bases are TGCGCCAGCAGCTACGGGACTAGCTCTTCTGAGCAGTTCTTC.

The chain is built from TRBV19 and TRBJ1-5; the D is unclear. The CDR3 totals 14 residues. The V gene lost 7 bases and the J gene lost 3 bases, with 13 bases spanning the gap. Germline loops: CDR1 LNHDA, CDR2 SQIVND (reference sequence). CDR3 sequence reads: CASTLRESNQPQHF. CDR3 in DNA: TGTGCCAGTACCCTGCGTGAGTCCAATCAGCCCCAGCATTTT.

The chain joins TRBV4-1 to TRBJ2-1, with D possibly matching TRBD2 (6 bases). The germline gives CDR1 MGHRA, CDR2 YSYEKL. V lost 4 bases and J 3 bases, leaving 13 bases between the germline ends. The CDR3 is 15 residues long. CDR3 sequence: CASSRPGLIYNEQFF. The CDR3 bases are TGCGCCAGCAGCCGCCCGGGACTGATCTACAATGAGCAGTTCTTC.

This chain connects TRBV29-1 to TRBJ2-3; possible D gene TRBD1, 6 bases. The CDR3 sequence is 16 residues long. Germline CDR1 is SQVTM and CDR2 is ANQGSEA. Trimming took off 0 bases at V and 4 bases at J, with 17 bases between the two ends. In nucleotides, the CDR3 is TGCAGCGTTGAAGATCCGGGCAGGGGAAGAGCAGATACGCAGTATTTT. This gives the protein CSVEDPGRGRADTQYF.

The chain carries TRBV7-3 and TRBJ1-1; D is unclear. The CDR3 sequence is 15 residues long. Germline CDR1 SGHTA, CDR2 FQGTGA. Trimming shortened V by 5 bases and J by 0 bases, and 13 bases separated the two germline ends. In DNA form, the CDR3 reads TGTGCCAGCAGCCCTAGTGGAGGGATGAACACTGAAGCTTTCTTT. Its protein is CASSPSGGMNTEAFF.

The CDR3 nucleotides are TGTGCCAGCAGCTTTGCAGGGAAGGGGACCCAGTACTTC. Protein sequence: CASSFAGKGTQYF. The chain uses TRBV7-3 and TRBJ2-5; D may be TRBD1 (5 bases). Germline CDR1 is SGHTA and CDR2 is FQGTGA. The CDR3 length is 13 residues. V was cut by 3 bases and J by 7 bases, with 12 bases left in between.

This sequence joins TRBV5-6 and TRBJ1-1, with TRBD1 as a possible D gene (6 bases). Germline values: CDR1 SGHDT, CDR2 YYEEEE. This CDR3 is built from 14 residues. Between the trimmed V and J ends, which lost 2 bases and 4 bases, there was a span of 12 bases. Here the CDR3 DNA reads TGTGCCAGCAGCTTCACAGGGTTCCTCACTGAAGCTTTCTTT. As protein: CASSFTGFLTEAFF.

This sequence joins TRBV7-2 and TRBJ2-5; 10 positions agree with TRBD2. V gave up 2 bases and J gave up 11 bases; unmatched junction bases: 14. The CDR3 sequence is 16 residues long. From germline, CDR1 is SGHTA and CDR2 FQGNSA. The CDR3 region is CASSLLAGAALNEQYF. The CDR3 DNA is TGTGCCAGCAGCTTACTAGCGGGAGCTGCATTAAATGAGCAGTACTTC.

Only one count was recorded for this clone. V and J are TRBV27 and TRBJ2-5; 9 bases are shared with TRBD1. The germline V gene encodes CDR1 MNHEY and CDR2 SMNVEV (reference sequence). The CDR3 totals 13 residues. The V and J ends lost 3 bases and 5 bases, in that order; junction bases with no gene match: 1. As DNA, the CDR3 is TGTGCCAGCAGTTTCGGACAGGGGGAGACCCAGTACTTC. Translating it yields CASSFGQGETQYF.